A single sample is the source of the 26 T cell receptor beta chains below, sequenced in a study of blood T cell repertoires in COVID-19. Clones were sequenced by immunoSEQ multiplex PCR, and TCRdb holds only the in-frame ones, with some missing. The table lists under 80,000 clones, nearly 80% of them singletons. Sequenced material: peripheral blood. These receptors were taken from a human donor in a cohort sampled during active COVID-19.

The rearrangement links TRBV6-5 to TRBJ1-4; 8 bases align to TRBD1. Trimming took 5 bases from V and 4 from J; bases not matched to a gene: 6. Germline V gene data show CDR1 as MNHEY and CDR2 as SVGAGI. The CDR3 length is 15 residues. Here the CDR3 reads CASSRPTGVNEKLFF. In DNA, the CDR3 is TGTGCCAGCAGTCGACCGACAGGGGTTAATGAAAAACTGTTTTTT.

J is TRBJ1-4 and V is TRBV3-1 (or the pseudogene TRBV3-2), with D unresolved. The V and J ends lost 3 bases and 3 bases respectively, with 17 bases between them. The CDR3 extends over 17 amino acids. Germline V gene lookup returns CDR1 LGHDT and CDR2 YNNKEL (reference sequence). As DNA, the CDR3 is TGTGCCAGCAGCCAGAGGATACCTCGGGAGCCTAATGAAAAACTGTTTTTT. It is translated as CASSQRIPREPNEKLFF.

This chain uses TRBV19 with TRBJ2-3, with D perhaps matching TRBD2 (5 bases). V was trimmed by 5 bases and J by 1 base, leaving 10 bases between them. Germline assignment: CDR1 LNHDA and CDR2 SQIVND (reference sequence). CDR3 length: 14 residues. CDR3 sequence: CASSLTGGTDTQYF. CDR3 sequence (DNA): TGTGCCAGTAGTCTCACCGGGGGCACAGATACGCAGTATTTT. Complete variable domain (other parts from reference TRBV19 and TRBJ2-3): DGGITQSPKYLFRKEGQNVTLSCEQNLNHDAMYWYRQDPGQGLRLIYYSQIVNDFQKGDIAEGYSVSREKKESFPLTVTSAQKNPTAFYLCASSLTGGTDTQYFGPGTRLTVL.

This clone was counted between two and nine times. The chain's CDR3 is CASSLGRWTAFF. CDR3 nucleotides: TGTGCCAGCAGCTTAGGGCGTTGGACTGCCTTCTTT. The chain couples TRBV7-8 to TRBJ1-1, with no clear D. The CDR3 has 12 residues. Germline V gives CDR1 SGHVS, CDR2 FQNEAQ. V lost 1 base and J 14 bases, leaving 14 bases between the germline ends.

The chain carries TRBV11-2 and TRBJ2-2; D might be TRBD1 (6 bases). The germline V and J ends were trimmed by 1 base and 5 bases, with 11 bases remaining between them. Per germline, CDR1 SGHAT and CDR2 FQNNGV. The CDR3 is made up of 15 amino acids. CDR3 DNA sequence: TGTGCCAGCAGCTTAGGGTTTAGGGGGACCGGGGAGCTGTTTTTT. This translates into CASSLGFRGTGELFF.

The chain carries TRBV7-2 and TRBJ1-5, with D possibly matching TRBD1 (5 bases). CDR3 size: 14 residues. Germline V gene lookup returns CDR1 SGHTA and CDR2 FQGNSA. With 5 bases removed from V and 3 bases from J, the gap between germline ends came to 11 bases. CDR3: CASSPGGFNQPQHF. The CDR3 DNA is TGTGCCAGCAGCCCGGGGGGGTTCAATCAGCCCCAGCATTTT.

The CDR3: CASLPGTVNTEAFF. The CDR3 coding sequence is TGTGCCAGTCTCCCCGGGACAGTGAACACTGAAGCTTTCTTT. The chain joins TRBV19 to TRBJ1-1; TRBD1 agrees at 7 bases. J lost 0 bases, V lost 8 bases, and 6 bases had no gene match. Germline lookup yields CDR1 LNHDA and CDR2 SQIVND (reference sequence). CDR3 length: 14 residues.

The genes are TRBV3-1 (or the pseudogene TRBV3-2) and TRBJ2-1; TRBD2 aligns across 7 bases. V shed 0 bases and J 3 bases; nucleotides not matched to a gene: 5. The CDR3 has 16 residues. CDR1 LGHDT and CDR2 YNNKEL come from the germline V gene (reference sequence). CDR3 residues: CASSQDPSGNYNEQFF. The CDR3 nucleotides are TGTGCCAGCAGCCAAGATCCTAGCGGTAACTACAATGAGCAGTTCTTC.

The chain couples TRBV24-1 to TRBJ2-7, with 7 bases identical to TRBD2. Germline loops: CDR1 KGHDR, CDR2 SFDVKD. With V trimmed by 9 bases and J by 3 bases, 16 bases remained unmatched. This CDR3 spans 16 amino acids. The CDR3 region has the DNA TGTGCCACCTCCCCGGGGAGGGCAGGGATAGTCTACGAGCAGTACGTC. The encoded protein is CATSPGRAGIVYEQYV.

The rearrangement uses TRBV18 and TRBJ2-3; 14 bases are shared with TRBD2. The CDR3 extends over 15 amino acids. Germline loops: CDR1 KGHSH, CDR2 LQKENI. Germline trimming cut 3 bases from V and 6 bases from J; bases unmatched to any gene: 2. DNA of the CDR3: TGTGCCAGCTCACCGACTAGCGGGAGGGAGGATACGCAGTATTTT. Translating it yields CASSPTSGREDTQYF.

This sequence joins TRBV15 and TRBJ2-3; weak D call: TRBD1 (6 bases). This CDR3 spans 13 amino acids. CDR1 is LNHNV and CDR2 is YYDKDF in the germline V gene (reference sequence). Trimming stripped 2 bases from V and 4 bases from J, with 7 bases between. CDR3 nucleotide sequence: TGTGCCACCAGCAGACACAGGGCAGATACGCAGTATTTT. It is translated as CATSRHRADTQYF.

The chain couples TRBV6-5 to TRBJ2-7; D unclear. Between the trimmed V and J ends, which lost 7 bases and 2 bases, there was a span of 12 bases. CDR3 size: 13 residues. Germline V gives CDR1 MNHEY, CDR2 SVGAGI. This chain's CDR3 is CASMGGGTYEQYF. In nucleotides, the CDR3 is TGTGCCAGCATGGGTGGCGGTACCTACGAGCAGTACTTC.

This clone appeared a single time. V usage is TRBV11-2 and J usage is TRBJ2-1, with 13 bases lining up with TRBD2. The CDR3 consists of 16 residues. The V gene end was trimmed by 4 bases and the J gene end by 4 bases; junction bases not matched to a gene: 4. The V gene's germline CDR1 is SGHAT and CDR2 FQNNGV. The CDR3 loop reads CASSSRTSGSYNEQFF. Here the CDR3 DNA reads TGTGCCAGCAGCTCCCGGACTAGCGGGAGTTACAATGAGCAGTTCTTC.

The genes are TRBV6-6 and TRBJ2-7; 11 nucleotides align to TRBD1. This CDR3 region has 14 residues. Germline CDR1 MNHNY, CDR2 SVGAGI (reference sequence). The trim removed 4 bases at V and 6 bases at J, leaving 5 bases unmatched. CDR3 protein: CASSFGQGAGEQYV. The CDR3 DNA sequence: TGTGCCAGCAGTTTCGGACAGGGGGCCGGCGAGCAGTACGTC.

This clone was observed many times. V gene TRBV7-9 combines with J gene TRBJ1-4; TRBD1 matches at 8 bases. The CDR3 covers 15 residues. Per germline, CDR1 SEHNR and CDR2 FQNEAQ (reference sequence). The J segment lost 7 bases and the V segment lost 4 bases, leaving 8 bases of the junction unmatched. Here the CDR3 DNA reads TGTGCCAGCAGCTCCGGACAGGGCACGGGTGAAAAACTGTTTTTT. It specifies CASSSGQGTGEKLFF.

With respect to this clone: The junction differs from germline at one of its ends, possibly a read error. This chain joins TRBV7-7 and TRBJ2-5, with 8 bases lining up with TRBD2. Germline V gene sequence: CDR1 SSHAT, CDR2 FNYEAQ (reference sequence). The CDR3 totals 15 residues. The CDR3 DNA follows: TGTGCTAGCAGTCCAGGCGGGGGGCCTCAAGAGACCCAGTACTTC. This encodes CASSPGGGPQETQYF.

The V call is TRBV27, the J call TRBJ2-2; 9 nucleotides line up with TRBD1. The V gene's germline CDR1 is MNHEY and CDR2 SMNVEV (reference sequence). The V segment lost 4 bases and the J segment 6 bases; nucleotides outside the gene matches: 6. This CDR3 is built from 15 residues. The CDR3 reads CASSWGQGTAGELFF. The CDR3 nucleotides read TGTGCCAGCAGTTGGGGACAGGGCACGGCCGGGGAGCTGTTTTTT.

The chain recombines TRBV28 with TRBJ1-3; D is undetermined. There are 14 residues in the CDR3. Germline CDR1 reads MDHEN; CDR2 reads SYDVKM. The V gene lost 6 bases and the J gene lost 1 base, with 10 bases spanning the gap. CDR3 sequence: CASSRRTSGNTIYF. CDR3 sequence (DNA): TGTGCCAGCAGCCGAAGGACTTCTGGAAACACCATATATTTT.

The chain combines TRBV7-3 with TRBJ2-3; possibly TRBD2 for D (6 bases). V was shortened by 6 bases and J by 0 bases, with 16 bases between the two germline ends. The CDR3 covers 16 residues. Looked up from germline, CDR1 is SGHTA and CDR2 is FQGTGA. CDR3: CASRSPGLTSTDTQYF. The DNA for the CDR3 is TGTGCCAGCAGGTCTCCAGGACTAACTAGCACAGATACGCAGTATTTT.

Worth noting for this clone: This sample also contains other DNA sequences that code for the same CDR3. The chain uses TRBV28 and TRBJ1-5; unclear D gene. CDR1 and CDR2 from the germline V gene are MDHEN and SYDVKM. This CDR3 spans 11 amino acids. Trimming left V 6 bases short and J 4 bases short, with 4 bases between. The CDR3 protein is CASSTNQPQHF. CDR3 in DNA: TGTGCCAGCAGCACTAATCAGCCCCAGCATTTT.

This chain links TRBV29-1 with TRBJ2-1; 7 positions agree with TRBD1. The junction had 3 bases not matched to a gene; V was cut back by 1 base and J by 0 bases. The CDR3 has 15 amino acids. Germline values: CDR1 SQVTM, CDR2 ANQGSEA. The CDR3 here is CSVEGRDSSYNEQFF. CDR3 nucleotide sequence: TGCAGCGTTGAAGGACGGGACAGCTCCTACAATGAGCAGTTCTTC.

The V and J genes are TRBV6-2 or TRBV6-3 and TRBJ1-1, with a weak D call TRBD1 (6 bases). Germline values: CDR1 MNHEY, CDR2 SVGEGT. CDR3 length equals 14 residues. With 4 bases removed from V and 0 bases from J, the gap between germline ends came to 9 bases. The CDR3 here is CASSSNRVNTEAFF. The CDR3 bases are TGTGCCAGCAGTTCAAACAGGGTGAACACTGAAGCTTTCTTT.

This clone was found once. This chain uses TRBV6-1 with TRBJ1-3; no definite D call. V was pared by 3 bases and J by 2 bases, with 5 bases between. Looked up from germline, CDR1 is MNHNS and CDR2 is SASEGT. The CDR3 length is 13 residues. The CDR3 region is CASSEWPGNTIYF. As DNA, the CDR3 is TGTGCCAGCAGTGAGTGGCCTGGAAACACCATATATTTT.

The V gene is TRBV5-1, the J gene TRBJ2-5; D unclear. The CDR3 runs 15 residues. Trimming removed 0 bases from V and 1 base from J, with 10 bases in between. Germline CDR1 and CDR2: SGHRS and YFSETQ. CDR3 nucleotides: TGCGCCAGCAGCTTGGACTTCGGTCCCCAAGAGACCCAGTACTTC. It encodes CASSLDFGPQETQYF.

The V call is TRBV4-1, the J call TRBJ2-2, with a tentative D call TRBD2 (6 bases). Deletions cut 6 bases from V and 4 bases from J, with 12 bases between. This CDR3 contains 14 residues. Germline CDR1 and CDR2: MGHRA and YSYEKL. The CDR3 sequence is CASRRLEGTGELFF. The CDR3 region has the DNA TGCGCCAGCAGACGACTGGAGGGCACCGGGGAGCTGTTTTTT.

This clone has a count of ten or more. The chain links TRBV29-1 to TRBJ2-4, with TRBD2 matching 10 bases. Germline-derived CDR1 and CDR2 are SQVTM and ANQGSEA. Unmatched junction bases numbered 3, after V lost 4 bases and J lost 6 bases. CDR3 size: 13 residues. The CDR3 nucleotides are TGCAGCGTTGTCCAGCGGGGGGGAAACATTCAGTACTTC. Encoded protein: CSVVQRGGNIQYF. Supplemented by reference TRBV29-1 and TRBJ2-4, the full variable domain reads SAVISQKPSRDICQRGTSLTIQCQVDSQVTMMFWYRQQPGQSLTLIATANQGSEATYESGFVIDKFPISRPNLTFSTLTVSNMSPEDSSIYLCSVVQRGGNIQYFGAGTRLSVL.